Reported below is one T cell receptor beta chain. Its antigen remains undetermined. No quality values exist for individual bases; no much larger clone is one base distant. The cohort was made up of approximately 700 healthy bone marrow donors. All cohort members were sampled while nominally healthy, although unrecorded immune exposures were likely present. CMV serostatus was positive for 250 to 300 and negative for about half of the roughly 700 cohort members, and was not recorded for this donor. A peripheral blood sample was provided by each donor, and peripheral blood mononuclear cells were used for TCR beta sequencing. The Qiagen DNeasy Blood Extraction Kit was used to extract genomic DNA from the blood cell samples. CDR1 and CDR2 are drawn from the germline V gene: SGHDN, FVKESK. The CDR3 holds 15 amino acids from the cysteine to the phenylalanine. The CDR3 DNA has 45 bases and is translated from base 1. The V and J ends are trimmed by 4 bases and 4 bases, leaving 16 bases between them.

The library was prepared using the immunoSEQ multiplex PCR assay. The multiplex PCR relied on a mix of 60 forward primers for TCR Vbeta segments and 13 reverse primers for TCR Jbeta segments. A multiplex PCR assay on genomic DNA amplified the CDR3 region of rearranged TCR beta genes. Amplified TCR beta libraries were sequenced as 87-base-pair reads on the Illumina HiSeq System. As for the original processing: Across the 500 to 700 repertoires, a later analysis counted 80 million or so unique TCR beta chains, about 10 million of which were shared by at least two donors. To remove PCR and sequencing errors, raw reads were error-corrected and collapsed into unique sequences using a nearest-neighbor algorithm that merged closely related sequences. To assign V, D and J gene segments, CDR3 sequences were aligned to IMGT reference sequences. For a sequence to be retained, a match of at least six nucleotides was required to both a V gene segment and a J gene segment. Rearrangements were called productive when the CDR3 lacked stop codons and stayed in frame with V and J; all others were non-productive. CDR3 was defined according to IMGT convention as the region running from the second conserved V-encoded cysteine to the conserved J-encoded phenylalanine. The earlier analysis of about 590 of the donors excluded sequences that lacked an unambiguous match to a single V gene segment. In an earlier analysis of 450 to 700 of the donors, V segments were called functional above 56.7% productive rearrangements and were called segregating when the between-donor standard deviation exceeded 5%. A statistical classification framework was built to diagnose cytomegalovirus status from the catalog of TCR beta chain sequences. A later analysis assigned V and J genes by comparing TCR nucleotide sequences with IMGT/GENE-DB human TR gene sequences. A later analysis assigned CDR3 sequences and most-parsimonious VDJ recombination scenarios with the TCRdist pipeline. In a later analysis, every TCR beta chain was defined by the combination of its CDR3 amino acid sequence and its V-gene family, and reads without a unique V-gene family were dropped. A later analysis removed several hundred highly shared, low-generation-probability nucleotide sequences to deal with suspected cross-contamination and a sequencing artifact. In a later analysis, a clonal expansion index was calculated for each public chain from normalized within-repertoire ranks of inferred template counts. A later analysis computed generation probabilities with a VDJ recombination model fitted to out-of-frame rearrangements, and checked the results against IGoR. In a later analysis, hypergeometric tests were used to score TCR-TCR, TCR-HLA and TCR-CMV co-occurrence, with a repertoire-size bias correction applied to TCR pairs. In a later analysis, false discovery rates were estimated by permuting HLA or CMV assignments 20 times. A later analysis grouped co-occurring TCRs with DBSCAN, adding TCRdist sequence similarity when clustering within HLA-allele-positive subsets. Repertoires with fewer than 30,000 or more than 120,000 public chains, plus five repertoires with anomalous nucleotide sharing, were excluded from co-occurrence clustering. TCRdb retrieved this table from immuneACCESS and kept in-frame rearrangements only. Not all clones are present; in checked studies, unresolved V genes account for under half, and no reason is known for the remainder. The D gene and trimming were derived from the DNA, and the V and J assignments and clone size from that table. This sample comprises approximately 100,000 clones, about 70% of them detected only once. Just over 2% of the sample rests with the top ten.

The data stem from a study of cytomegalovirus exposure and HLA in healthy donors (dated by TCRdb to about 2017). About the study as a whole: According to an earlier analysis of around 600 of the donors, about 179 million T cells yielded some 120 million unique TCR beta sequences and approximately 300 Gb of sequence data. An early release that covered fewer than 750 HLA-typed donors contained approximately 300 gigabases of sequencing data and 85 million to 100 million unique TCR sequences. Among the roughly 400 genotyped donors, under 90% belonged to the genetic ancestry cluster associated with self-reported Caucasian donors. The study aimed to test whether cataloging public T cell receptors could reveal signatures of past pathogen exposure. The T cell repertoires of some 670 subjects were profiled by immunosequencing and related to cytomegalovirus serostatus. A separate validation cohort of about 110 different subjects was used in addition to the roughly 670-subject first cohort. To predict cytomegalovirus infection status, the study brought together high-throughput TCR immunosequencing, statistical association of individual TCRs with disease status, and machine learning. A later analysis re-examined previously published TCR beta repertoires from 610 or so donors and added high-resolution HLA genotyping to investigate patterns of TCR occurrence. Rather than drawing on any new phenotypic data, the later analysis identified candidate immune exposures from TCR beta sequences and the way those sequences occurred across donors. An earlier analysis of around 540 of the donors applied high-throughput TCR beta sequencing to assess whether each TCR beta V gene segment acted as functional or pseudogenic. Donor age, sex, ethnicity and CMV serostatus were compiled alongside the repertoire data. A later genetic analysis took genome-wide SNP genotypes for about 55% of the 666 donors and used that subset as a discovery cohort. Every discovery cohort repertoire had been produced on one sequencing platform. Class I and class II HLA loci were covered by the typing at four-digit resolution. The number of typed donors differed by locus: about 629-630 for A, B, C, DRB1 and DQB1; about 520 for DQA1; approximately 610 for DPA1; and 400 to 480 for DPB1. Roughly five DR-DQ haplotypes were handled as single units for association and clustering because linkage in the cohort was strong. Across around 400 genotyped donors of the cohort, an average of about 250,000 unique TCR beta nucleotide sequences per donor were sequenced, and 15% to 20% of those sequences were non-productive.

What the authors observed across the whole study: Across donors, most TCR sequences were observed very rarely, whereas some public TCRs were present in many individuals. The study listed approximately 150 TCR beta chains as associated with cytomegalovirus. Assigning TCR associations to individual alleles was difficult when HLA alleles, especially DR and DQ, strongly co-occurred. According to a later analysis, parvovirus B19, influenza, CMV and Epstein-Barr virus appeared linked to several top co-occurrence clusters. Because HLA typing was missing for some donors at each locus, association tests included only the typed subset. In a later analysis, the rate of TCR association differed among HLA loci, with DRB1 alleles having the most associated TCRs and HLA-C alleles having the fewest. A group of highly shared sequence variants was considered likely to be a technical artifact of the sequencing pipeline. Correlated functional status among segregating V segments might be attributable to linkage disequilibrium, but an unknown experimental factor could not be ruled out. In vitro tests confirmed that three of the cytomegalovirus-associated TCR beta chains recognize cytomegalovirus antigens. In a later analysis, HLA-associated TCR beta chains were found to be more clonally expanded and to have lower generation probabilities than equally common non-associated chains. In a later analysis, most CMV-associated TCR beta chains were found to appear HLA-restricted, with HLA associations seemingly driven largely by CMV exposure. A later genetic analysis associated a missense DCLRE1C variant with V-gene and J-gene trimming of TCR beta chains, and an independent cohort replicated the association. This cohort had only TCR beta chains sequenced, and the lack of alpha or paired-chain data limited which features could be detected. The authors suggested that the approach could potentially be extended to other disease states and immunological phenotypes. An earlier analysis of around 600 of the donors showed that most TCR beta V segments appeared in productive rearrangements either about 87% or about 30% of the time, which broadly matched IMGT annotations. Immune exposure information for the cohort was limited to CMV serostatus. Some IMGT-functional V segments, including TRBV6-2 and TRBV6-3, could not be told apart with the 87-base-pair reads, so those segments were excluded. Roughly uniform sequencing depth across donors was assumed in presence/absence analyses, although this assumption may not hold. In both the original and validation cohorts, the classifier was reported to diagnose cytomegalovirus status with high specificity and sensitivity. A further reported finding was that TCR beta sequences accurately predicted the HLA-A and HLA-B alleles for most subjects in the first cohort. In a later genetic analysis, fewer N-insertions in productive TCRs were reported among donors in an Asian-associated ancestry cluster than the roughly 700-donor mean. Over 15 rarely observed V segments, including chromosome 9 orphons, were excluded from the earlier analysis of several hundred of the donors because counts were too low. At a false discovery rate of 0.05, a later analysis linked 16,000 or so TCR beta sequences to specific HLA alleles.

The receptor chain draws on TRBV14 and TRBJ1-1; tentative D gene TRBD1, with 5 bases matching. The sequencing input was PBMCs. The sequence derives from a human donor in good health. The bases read TGTGCCAGCAGCCCCTATCAGGGCGCCAGCACTGAAGCTTTCTTT. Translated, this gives CASSPYQGASTEAFF.